A single sample is the source of the 2 T cell receptor beta chains below, sequenced in a study of regulatory T cells in long-lasting Graves disease. Time point: newly diagnosed GD, antithyroid drugs for less than 3 months. From RNA extracted from PBMCs, the TCR library was made. HTBI primers from iRepertoire and Arm-PCR of CDR3 regions yielded the TCR beta libraries. TCRdb re-called the multiplex PCR reads with MiXCR, one entry per CDR3 protein. The sample contains approximately 300,000 distinct CDR3 sequences, over 15% of which appear only once. Sequencing used peripheral blood mononuclear cells (PBMCs), obtained at new diagnosis, from a patient treated with antithyroid drugs. The receptor source for this set is a female donor with Graves disease.

This clonotype was seen many times. The CDR3 nucleotides are TGTGCCAGCAGTTCACACCCTGACAGCTTAGGGCCCTCCGAGCAGTACTTC. Its translation is CASSSHPDSLGPSEQYF. This rearrangement joins TRBV28 to TRBJ2-7; tentative D call: TRBD1 (5 bases). Trimming stripped 4 bases from V and 6 bases from J, with 25 bases between. Germline V gives CDR1 MDHEN, CDR2 SYDVKM. This CDR3 has 17 residues.

CDR3 loop: CASAVTAYNEQFF. For the CDR3, the DNA is TGTGCCAGCGCGGTGACAGCCTACAATGAGCAGTTCTTC. The chain links TRBV18 to TRBJ2-1, with TRBD1 as a possible D gene (5 bases). V was pared by 8 bases and J by 2 bases, with 10 bases between. The CDR3 has 13 amino acids. Germline CDR1 reads KGHSH; CDR2 reads LQKENI.